This T cell receptor beta chain was observed in a study of cytomegalovirus exposure and HLA in healthy donors. V gave up 7 bases and J gave up 5 bases, with 10 bases separating them. The CDR3 totals 13 residues. Per germline, CDR1 SGHRS and CDR2 YFSETQ. PCR amplification relied on 60 Vbeta primers (plus 13 Jbeta primers). The table came from immunoSEQ multiplex PCR; TCRdb's copy has only in-frame clones and leaves some out. Of some 200,000 clones detected, around 75% appear once; the ten largest clones hold approximately 0.39%. V usage is TRBV5-1 and J usage is TRBJ1-6; D is possibly TRBD1 (6 bases). This clonotype was sampled from a male donor in good health and CMV-seropositive. Sequenced material: PBMCs. The CDR3 region has the DNA TGCGCCAGCGTAAGGGGGAATAATTCACCCCTCCACTTT. Encoded protein: CASVRGNNSPLHF. Based on the CDR3 plus reference TRBV5-1 and TRBJ1-6, the full variable domain is KAGVTQTPRYLIKTRGQQVTLSCSPISGHRSVSWYQQTPGQGLQFLFEYFSETQRNKGNFPGRFSGRQFSNSRSEMNVSTLELGDSALYLCASVRGNNSPLHFGNGTRLTVT.